Listed below are T cell receptor beta chains from one sample, sequenced in a study of siplizumab effects on memory and regulatory T cells. TCRdb keeps only in-frame clones here, not all; method: immunoSEQ multiplex PCR. The sample carries some 110,000 clones, around 94% recorded once. Specimen: non-Treg CD4+ T cells sorted from blood. The receptor source for this set is a human donor in good health. Both conserved end residues are part of each CDR3. Each record gives: D gene, J gene, clone size, CDR3 length, V gene, CDR3 protein, CDR3 DNA. The D gene is left open where the match is weak. For some rows the clone size is stated as once, few or many, or as a class when expanded; others skip it.

TRBD2 TRBJ2-3 once 14 TRBV5-1 CASSLGTSGGSQYF TGCGCCAGCAGCTTGGGGACTAGCGGTGGCTCGCAGTATTTT
TRBD1 TRBJ2-3 once 16 TRBV18 CASSQGQGGSTDTQYF TGTGCCAGCTCACAGGGACAGGGAGGGAGCACAGATACGCAGTATTTT
NA TRBJ2-3 NA 13 TRBV11-3 CASSFDSTDTQYF TGTGCCAGCAGCTTCGACAGCACAGATACGCAGTATTTT
TRBD1 TRBJ1-5 NA 17 TRBV19 CASSMREARGREQPQHF TGTGCCAGTAGTATGAGGGAGGCCAGGGGGCGAGAGCAGCCCCAGCATTTT
NA TRBJ2-2 NA 14 TRBV10-1 CASSARWNSGELFF TGCGCCAGCAGTGCTAGATGGAATTCCGGGGAGCTGTTTTTT
TRBD1 TRBJ1-2 NA 14 TRBV2 CASRGQGANYGYTF TGTGCCAGCAGGGGACAGGGGGCTAACTATGGCTACACCTTC
NA TRBJ2-3 NA 15 TRBV6-4 CASSDSIGSTDTQYF TGTGCCAGCAGTGACTCGATCGGGAGCACAGATACGCAGTATTTT
NA TRBJ1-4 NA 13 TRBV5-8 CASSLVTNEKLFF TGTGCCAGCAGCTTGGTTACAAATGAAAAACTGTTTTTT
NA TRBJ2-1 NA 15 TRBV5-1 CASSLGVGSYNEQFF TGCGCCAGCAGCTTGGGGGTAGGATCCTACAATGAGCAGTTCTTC
NA TRBJ2-1 NA 15 TRBV19 CASSPLALSYNEQFF TGTGCCAGTAGCCCCTTGGCGCTCTCCTACAATGAGCAGTTCTTC
TRBD1 TRBJ1-5 once 13 TRBV5-4 CASSTDRGEPQHF TGTGCCAGCAGCACTGACAGGGGGGAGCCCCAGCATTTT
NA TRBJ2-3 NA 13 TRBV9 CASSVALTDTQYF TGTGCCAGCAGCGTAGCTTTAACAGATACGCAGTATTTT
NA TRBJ2-2 NA 14 TRBV5-4 CASSAEGGGGELFF TGTGCCAGCAGTGCCGAAGGGGGAGGCGGGGAGCTGTTTTTT
NA TRBJ2-2 NA 14 TRBV11-2 CASNRLANTGELFF TGTGCCAGCAACCGACTGGCGAACACCGGGGAGCTGTTTTTT
NA TRBJ1-5 NA 13 TRBV19 CASSDGYHQPQHF TGTGCCAGTTCGGACGGATACCATCAGCCCCAGCATTTT
TRBD1 TRBJ1-2 NA 13 TRBV11-3 CANRGEYFYGYTF TGTGCCAACAGGGGCGAATATTTCTATGGCTACACCTTC
TRBD1 TRBJ2-7 NA 17 TRBV11-2 CASSTRGSGTGSYEQYF TGTGCCAGCAGCACGCGTGGGTCCGGGACAGGGTCCTACGAGCAGTACTTC
NA TRBJ2-7 NA 16 TRBV27 CASSLRKEAGSYEQYF TGTGCCAGCAGTTTAAGGAAGGAAGCGGGCTCCTACGAGCAGTACTTC
TRBD1 TRBJ1-6 NA 19 TRBV5-1 CASSPKTGYSRQVGSPLHF TGCGCCAGCAGCCCTAAGACAGGGTACAGTCGGCAGGTTGGTTCACCCCTCCACTTT
NA TRBJ2-2 NA 16 TRBV9 CASSVGGQGYTGELFF TGTGCCAGCAGCGTAGGGGGGCAGGGATACACCGGGGAGCTGTTTTTT
TRBD1 TRBJ1-1 NA 15 TRBV13 CASSFNPGGDTEAFF TGTGCCAGCAGCTTTAATCCAGGGGGGGACACTGAAGCTTTCTTT
NA TRBJ2-1 NA 16 TRBV10-3 CAISDRGQFLYNEQFF TGTGCCATCAGTGATCGGGGGCAGTTCTTGTACAATGAGCAGTTCTTC
NA TRBJ2-3 NA 16 TRBV7-9 CASSPLTGQPTDTQYF TGTGCCAGCAGCCCCCTGACGGGACAACCAACAGATACGCAGTATTTT
TRBD1 TRBJ2-3 NA 14 TRBV2 CASTERGPADTQYF TGTGCCAGCACGGAAAGGGGGCCGGCAGATACGCAGTATTTT
TRBD1 TRBJ1-1 NA 15 TRBV11-3 CASSLGQGLNTEAFF TGTGCCAGCAGCTTAGGACAGGGTTTGAACACTGAAGCTTTCTTT
TRBD1 TRBJ1-3 NA 16 TRBV5-8 CASSRDRVITGNTIYF TGTGCCAGCAGCAGAGACAGGGTAATAACTGGAAACACCATATATTTT
NA TRBJ2-3 NA 12 TRBV6-5 CASSYSRDTQYF TGTGCCAGCAGTTACTCCAGGGATACGCAGTATTTT
TRBD1 TRBJ1-1 NA 13 TRBV18 CASSPPGGPEAFF TGTGCCAGCTCACCACCAGGGGGCCCTGAAGCTTTCTTT
NA TRBJ1-3 NA 16 TRBV15 CATSRGRGRQGNTIYF TGTGCCACCAGCAGAGGGCGGGGGCGACAAGGAAACACCATATATTTT
TRBD1 TRBJ1-1 once 14 TRBV6-1 CASSIDRGNTEAFF TGTGCCAGCAGTATAGACAGGGGGAACACTGAAGCTTTCTTT
NA TRBJ2-3 NA 12 TRBV13 CASSPSTYTQYF TGTGCCAGCAGCCCCTCGACTTATACGCAGTATTTT
NA TRBJ2-5 NA 16 TRBV11-2 CASSPGRTPYRWTQYF TGTGCCAGCAGCCCTGGCAGGACCCCATATAGATGGACCCAGTACTTC
TRBD2 TRBJ2-7 NA 14 TRBV7-8 CASSLIAGAYEQYF TGTGCCAGCAGCTTAATAGCGGGGGCCTACGAGCAGTACTTC
TRBD2 TRBJ2-1 NA 16 TRBV18 CASSPRTSGSYNEQFF TGTGCCAGCTCACCGCGGACTAGCGGCTCCTACAATGAGCAGTTCTTC
TRBD1 TRBJ2-4 NA 16 TRBV19 CASSIDPGTGGYIQYF TGTGCCAGTAGTATAGATCCCGGGACAGGGGGCTACATTCAGTACTTC